This T cell receptor beta chain was sequenced for a study of post-analysis software for immune sequencing data. Overall study context: Courses of disease covered relapsing-remitting, secondary progressive and progressive-relapsing multiple sclerosis. Overall study findings and caveats: Samples from a shared batch, those prepared together, strongly co-clustered by F measure. When compared against controls, multiple sclerosis patients showed significantly lower normalized Chao1 diversity.

On this clonotype: The antigen is undetermined.

Each TCR beta cDNA library carried unique molecular identifiers. T cells numbering about 0.85 to 11 million yielded roughly 0.5 million cDNA molecules. TCRdb used MiXCR to reprocess the PCR reads, holding one entry per CDR3 protein. The sample includes 450,000 or so distinct CDR3 sequences, around 40% of them seen just once. The TCR was taken from a girl aged 5 to 17 with multiple sclerosis. Sequencing was done on a sample of blood.

CDR3 nucleotides: TGTGCCAGCAGCTTCGACAGGGCCTACAATGAGCAGTTCTTC. Translation: CASSFDRAYNEQFF. This chain connects TRBV7-2 to TRBJ2-1, with TRBD1 identical over 7 bases. CDR3 length equals 14 residues. V shed 3 bases, J shed 2 bases, and the junction held 1 base outside the gene matches. The germline CDR1 and CDR2 sequences are SGHTA and FQGNSA.